The next 26 T cell receptor beta chains were all read from a single sample in a study of T cell repertoires in cytomegalovirus infection. MiXCR, run by TCRdb on the reads, gives a single entry per CDR3 protein. Of about 320,000 distinct CDR3 sequences in the sample, 8% to 9.5% were seen once. The sample was PBMCs. These receptors all stem from a human donor in good health (CMV status not recorded). Some clones in this sample may be carry-over from other donors' samples.

This clonotype was counted at least ten times. This rearrangement joins TRBV4-1 to TRBJ2-7; 8 nucleotides match TRBD1. Germline V lookup: CDR1 MGHRA, CDR2 YSYEKL. The CDR3 spans 17 residues. Trimming removed 4 bases from V and 2 bases from J; junction bases left unmatched: 13. CDR3 loop: CASSPRTGQVRAYEQYF. DNA for the CDR3: TGCGCCAGCAGCCCCCGGACAGGGCAAGTTAGAGCCTACGAGCAGTACTTC.

This clonotype has a handful of counts. The rearrangement uses TRBV5-4 and TRBJ2-5, with 9 nucleotides matching TRBD2. Germline CDR1 is SGHNT and CDR2 is YYREEE (reference sequence). The ends lost 3 bases at V and 2 bases at J; junction bases unmatched: 5. The CDR3 length is 15 residues. CDR3 DNA: TGTGCCAGCAGCTACTTGGCGGGAGGGCAAGAGACCCAGTACTTC. It codes for CASSYLAGGQETQYF.

As regards this clonotype: One base away lies a much larger clone, so this may be a sequencing read error. The chain employs TRBV5-5 and TRBJ2-7; no definite D call. There are 15 residues in the CDR3. V lost 4 bases to trimming and J lost 2 bases, with 16 bases between them. The germline gives CDR1 SGHKS, CDR2 YYEKEE (reference sequence). The CDR3: CASSDQLSVAYEQYF. The CDR3 nucleotides are TGTGCCAGCAGCGACCAGCTTTCAGTTGCCTACGAGCAGTACTTC.

This clonotype has just a few counts. V and J are TRBV19 and TRBJ1-2; D perhaps matches TRBD1 (5 bases). This CDR3 is built from 14 residues. V was clipped by 4 bases and J by 1 base, with 10 bases between them. Looked up from germline, CDR1 is LNHDA and CDR2 is SQIVND (reference sequence). In DNA form, the CDR3 reads TGTGCCAGTAGTACGGAGGGGTTTAACTATGGCTACACCTTC. Protein: CASSTEGFNYGYTF. Drawing the rest from reference TRBV19 and TRBJ1-2, the complete variable domain is DGGITQSPKYLFRKEGQNVTLSCEQNLNHDAMYWYRQDPGQGLRLIYYSQIVNDFQKGDIAEGYSVSREKKESFPLTVTSAQKNPTAFYLCASSTEGFNYGYTFGSGTRLTVV.

The chain joins TRBV12-3 or TRBV12-4 to TRBJ2-1; D is possibly TRBD2 (5 bases). The V end was cut by 4 bases, the J end by 7 bases, with 17 bases between. The length of the CDR3 is 15 residues. CDR3 region: CASSSPDYPGNEQFF. The CDR3 DNA reads as TGTGCCAGCAGTTCACCAGACTATCCCGGTAATGAGCAGTTCTTC.

The V gene is TRBV6-5, the J gene TRBJ2-5; D ambiguous. This CDR3 has 14 residues. Germline CDR1 MNHEY, CDR2 SVGAGI. V was cut by 5 bases and J by 5 bases, with 15 bases left in between. For the CDR3, the DNA is TGTGCCAGCAGTCCACGTGGGGTGCATGAGACCCAGTACTTC. Translated: CASSPRGVHETQYF.

In its sample, this clonotype was seen a few times. This chain uses TRBV12-3 or TRBV12-4 with TRBJ1-2; no reliable D call. The V gene lost 4 bases and the J gene lost 0 bases, with 12 bases spanning the gap. This CDR3 comprises 15 residues. DNA for the CDR3: TGTGCCAGCAGTTCTGGACGGTATGCTAACTATGGCTACACCTTC. Its protein product is CASSSGRYANYGYTF.

The chain couples TRBV4-3 to TRBJ1-6; D remains unclear. V lost 5 bases to trimming and J lost 7 bases, with 15 bases between them. This CDR3 region has 15 residues. Germline V CDR1 and CDR2: LGHNA, YSLEER. In nucleotides, the CDR3 is TGCGCCAGCAGCTTTCTACAGAACTCAAATTCACCCCTCCACTTT. Residues: CASSFLQNSNSPLHF.

This clonotype was seen many times. This chain connects TRBV18 to TRBJ2-1; 7 nucleotides line up with TRBD1. With 3 bases clipped from V and 5 bases from J, the junction kept 7 bases outside the gene matches. The CDR3 is 15 amino acids. Germline loops: CDR1 KGHSH, CDR2 LQKENI. CDR3 coding DNA: TGTGCCAGCTCACCTCCGGACAGGAGCCACAATGAGCAGTTCTTC. Translating gives CASSPPDRSHNEQFF. Full variable domain (rest looked up from reference TRBV18 and TRBJ2-1): NAGVMQNPRHLVRRRGQEARLRCSPMKGHSHVYWYRQLPEEGLKFMVYLQKENIIDESGMPKERFSAEFPKEGPSILRIQQVVRGDSAAYFCASSPPDRSHNEQFFGPGTRLTVL.

This clonotype was recorded at least ten times. This sequence joins TRBV7-2 and TRBJ2-1; D could derive from TRBD1 or TRBD2 (5 bases each). Trimming took 4 bases from V and 4 from J, leaving 14 bases between them. The germline CDR1 and CDR2 sequences are SGHTA and FQGNSA. This CDR3 contains 15 residues. CDR3 in amino acids: CASSSGLGVYNEQFF. The CDR3 region has the DNA TGTGCCAGCAGCTCAGGGTTGGGGGTTTACAATGAGCAGTTCTTC. The entire variable domain, with the rest obtained from reference TRBV7-2 and TRBJ2-1, is as follows: GAGVSQSPSNKVTEKGKDVELRCDPISGHTALYWYRQSLGQGLEFLIYFQGNSAPDKSGLPSDRFSAERTGGSVSTLTIQRTQQEDSAVYLCASSSGLGVYNEQFFGPGTRLTVL.

This clonotype was seen only a few times. The chain employs TRBV28 and TRBJ2-1; D uncertain. Trimming stripped 5 bases from V and 6 bases from J, with 5 bases between. The CDR3 extends over 11 amino acids. CDR1 and CDR2 (germline): MDHEN, SYDVKM. Written as DNA, the CDR3 is TGTGCCAGCAGTAACTTCAATGAGCAGTTCTTC. It yields the protein CASSNFNEQFF.

At least ten counts were recorded for this clonotype. J is TRBJ1-1 and V is TRBV12-3 or TRBV12-4; tentative D call: TRBD1 (5 bases). Between the trimmed V and J ends, which lost 3 bases and 5 bases, there was a span of 10 bases. The CDR3 runs 13 residues. The CDR3 DNA follows: TGTGCCAGCAGTTTGGGGGAAAGTACTGAAGCTTTCTTT. It encodes CASSLGESTEAFF.

This clonotype was found a few times. CDR3 sequence: CASSFRQSLAKNIQYF. As DNA, the CDR3 is TGTGCCAGCAGTTTTAGGCAGTCCCTAGCCAAAAACATTCAGTACTTC. V gene TRBV12-3 or TRBV12-4 combines with J gene TRBJ2-4; unclear D gene. The CDR3 has 16 residues. Trimming stripped 3 bases from V and 0 bases from J, with 12 bases between.

This clonotype was observed once. The V gene is TRBV19, the J gene TRBJ1-1; D unresolved. Germline values: CDR1 LNHDA, CDR2 SQIVND (reference sequence). This CDR3 has 15 amino acids. Between the trimmed V and J ends, which lost 1 base and 6 bases, there was a span of 15 bases. CDR3 sequence reads: CASSIGSGLTPEAFF. The CDR3 nucleotides read TGTGCCAGTAGTATAGGTAGCGGACTGACACCTGAAGCTTTCTTT.

This clonotype was counted ten times or more. The chain has TRBV7-3 and TRBJ2-1, with TRBD1 matching 7 bases. Germline CDR1 SGHTA, CDR2 FQGTGA. The V and J ends lost 1 base and 5 bases, in that order; junction bases with no gene match: 2. This CDR3 region has 14 residues. This CDR3 reads CASSLRGGNNEQFF. The CDR3 DNA is TGTGCCAGCAGCTTAAGAGGGGGCAACAATGAGCAGTTCTTC.

This clonotype has a count of ten or more. The chain couples TRBV11-1 to TRBJ1-6; the D gene is possibly TRBD1 (5 bases). CDR3 length equals 14 residues. The V gene lost 3 bases and the J gene lost 9 bases, with 12 bases spanning the gap. The germline V gene encodes CDR1 SGHAT and CDR2 FQDESV (reference sequence). CDR3 nucleotide sequence: TGTGCCAGCAGCTTCCGAAACACAGGTTCACCCCTCCACTTT. This sequence encodes CASSFRNTGSPLHF.

The CDR3 nucleotides are TGTGCCAGCAGAGCAGGGGGCACGAATGAGCAGTTCTTC. Protein product: CASRAGGTNEQFF. This chain joins TRBV12-3 or TRBV12-4 and TRBJ2-1, with 8 positions matching TRBD1. V gave up 6 bases and J gave up 7 bases; unmatched junction bases: 5. The CDR3 loop spans 13 amino acids.

This rearrangement joins TRBV6-2 or TRBV6-3 to TRBJ2-7; maybe TRBD1 (6 bases). Germline V gives CDR1 MNHEY, CDR2 SVGEGT. V was trimmed by 2 bases and J by 1 base, leaving 6 bases between them. The CDR3 runs to 13 residues. As DNA, the CDR3 is TGTGCCAGCAGTTACGACAGGTCCTACGAGCAGTACTTC. Encoded protein: CASSYDRSYEQYF.

The chain joins TRBV30 to TRBJ1-3, with 7 bases matching TRBD1. V gave up 1 base and J gave up 3 bases; unmatched junction bases: 0. Per the germline V gene, CDR1 is GTSNPN and CDR2 is SVGIG (reference sequence). The CDR3 sequence is 13 residues long. The CDR3 here is CAWSDRGGNTIYF. CDR3 DNA: TGTGCCTGGAGTGACAGGGGTGGAAACACCATATATTTT.

J is TRBJ2-3 and V is TRBV20-1, with 11 bases matching TRBD2. The CDR3 is made up of 15 amino acids. J gave up 4 bases and V 1 base, and 4 bases lay outside the gene matches. CDR1 is DFQATT and CDR2 is SNEGSKA in the germline V gene (reference sequence). The DNA of the CDR3 is TGCAGTGCTAGAGCTCAACTAGCGGGGGCAGATACGCAGTATTTT. Its protein is CSARAQLAGADTQYF.

The chain joins TRBV7-2 to TRBJ2-5; TRBD1 or TRBD2 may be the D gene (5 bases each). Germline V gene data show CDR1 as SGHTA and CDR2 as FQGNSA. V was cut by 0 bases and J by 1 base, with 9 bases left in between. The CDR3 contains 15 residues. The CDR3 here is CASSLAAGSQETQYF. In DNA, the CDR3 is TGTGCCAGCAGCTTAGCGGCAGGGAGCCAAGAGACCCAGTACTTC. The whole variable domain, remainder taken from reference TRBV7-2 and TRBJ2-5, is GAGVSQSPSNKVTEKGKDVELRCDPISGHTALYWYRQSLGQGLEFLIYFQGNSAPDKSGLPSDRFSAERTGGSVSTLTIQRTQQEDSAVYLCASSLAAGSQETQYFGPGTRLLVL.

The chain recombines TRBV6-6 with TRBJ1-1; TRBD1 matches at 11 bases. The CDR3 length is 14 residues. CDR1 and CDR2 (germline): MNHNY, SVGAGI (reference sequence). V lost 5 bases and J lost 4; bases outside the gene matches: 3. DNA for the CDR3: TGTGCCAGCAGTGAGGGGACAGGGGGCACTGAAGCTTTCTTT. This encodes CASSEGTGGTEAFF.

This clonotype was detected ten times or more. The chain couples TRBV9 to TRBJ2-1, with D perhaps matching TRBD1 or TRBD2 (5 bases each). The ends were cut back, 0 bases at V and 8 bases at J, with 12 bases in the middle. The CDR3 runs to 14 residues. Germline loops: CDR1 SGDLS, CDR2 YYNGEE. The CDR3 protein is CASSVARGWDEQFF. The CDR3 DNA reads TGTGCCAGCAGCGTAGCGAGGGGTTGGGATGAGCAGTTCTTC.

Of note for this clonotype: The junction does not match germline at one end; this may be a read error. The chain uses TRBV4-1 and TRBJ2-3, with D possibly matching TRBD2 (6 bases). Germline V gives CDR1 MGHRA, CDR2 YSYEKL. This CDR3 contains 16 residues. The CDR3 DNA sequence: TGTGCCAGCAGCCGAGACCGACTAGTCCGCACAGATACGCAGTATTTT. Amino acids: CASSRDRLVRTDTQYF.

This clonotype was recorded a few times. The J gene is TRBJ2-1, the V gene TRBV14; TRBD2 matches 10 bases. Germline V gene lookup returns CDR1 SGHDN and CDR2 FVKESK. J lost 4 bases, V lost 3 bases, and 6 bases had no gene match. This CDR3 comprises 16 residues. This chain's CDR3 is CASSHMKLAGYNEQFF. The CDR3 DNA reads as TGTGCCAGCAGCCACATGAAACTAGCGGGATACAATGAGCAGTTCTTC.

The V call is TRBV3-1, the J call TRBJ2-1; 9 bases match TRBD1. Per germline, CDR1 LGHDT and CDR2 YNNKEL (reference sequence). The junction had 6 bases not matched to a gene; V was cut back by 3 bases and J by 9 bases. This CDR3 spans 14 amino acids. CDR3 coding DNA: TGTGCCAGCAGCCACTCGGGACAGGGCTTTGAGCAGTTCTTC. Protein sequence: CASSHSGQGFEQFF.